This is a list of T cell receptor beta chains from one sample in a study of lymphopenia after photon versus proton radiotherapy. Assay: immunoSEQ multiplex PCR; the TCRdb copy retains only in-frame clones and omits some. Found here are some 170,000 clones, about 85% of them singletons; the top ten hold around 4.6%. The starting material was peripheral blood, obtained from a patient treated with photon-based radiotherapy. Receptors were obtained from a man aged 50-60 years with gastric cancer. Each CDR3 is given with its conserved first and last residue. Fields, in order: J gene, V gene, D gene, clone size, CDR3 DNA, CDR3 protein. A D gene is named only where the DNA matches it firmly. Clone size, where shown, is once, few, many, or a class for clones that have expanded.

j_call: TRBJ2-3
v_call: TRBV27
d_call: TRBD2
clone_size: .
cdr3_nt: TGTGCCAGCAGTTTAAGAAGTCTCCCGGGACTAGCGGGAGTGGGCTTGAGGCTGTATTTT
cdr3_aa: CASSLRSLPGLAGVGLRLYF

j_call: TRBJ2-1
v_call: TRBV7-3
d_call: .
clone_size: once
cdr3_nt: TGTGCCAGCAGCCCCGGGGCTAGCCAGTACAATGAGCAGTTCTTC
cdr3_aa: CASSPGASQYNEQFF

j_call: TRBJ2-7
v_call: TRBV6-1
d_call: TRBD2
clone_size: .
cdr3_nt: TGTGCCAGCAGTGCCCCGACTAGCGGCTTCTACGAGCAGTACTTC
cdr3_aa: CASSAPTSGFYEQYF

j_call: TRBJ2-3
v_call: TRBV27
d_call: .
clone_size: .
cdr3_nt: TGTGCCAGCAGTTTTGACGGTGCTAGCACAGATACGCAGTATTTT
cdr3_aa: CASSFDGASTDTQYF

j_call: TRBJ2-5
v_call: TRBV7-2
d_call: .
clone_size: once
cdr3_nt: TGTGCCAGCAGCCGCTGGGGGGGCGGAACTCAAGAGACCCAGTACTTC
cdr3_aa: CASSRWGGGTQETQYF

j_call: TRBJ2-2
v_call: TRBV5-1
d_call: .
clone_size: few
cdr3_nt: TGCGCCAGCAGGGTCGGACTCCTAGGGGGGGAGCTGTTTTTT
cdr3_aa: CASRVGLLGGELFF

j_call: TRBJ1-5
v_call: TRBV7-2
d_call: .
clone_size: few
cdr3_nt: TGTGCCAGCAGCCTTCAGACTGGCAATCAGCCCCAGCATTTT
cdr3_aa: CASSLQTGNQPQHF

j_call: TRBJ2-3
v_call: TRBV9
d_call: .
clone_size: .
cdr3_nt: TGTGCCAGCAGCGGTCCGATAGCGGAACCCACAGATACGCAGTATTTT
cdr3_aa: CASSGPIAEPTDTQYF

j_call: TRBJ2-7
v_call: TRBV4-1
d_call: .
clone_size: .
cdr3_nt: TGCGCCAGCAGCCCGGGACTCCCTGGGTCGCAGTACTTC
cdr3_aa: CASSPGLPGSQYF

j_call: TRBJ1-5
v_call: TRBV10-3
d_call: .
clone_size: .
cdr3_nt: TGTGCCATCAGTCCCAGGGGTGACAATCAGCCCCAGCATTTT
cdr3_aa: CAISPRGDNQPQHF

j_call: TRBJ1-1
v_call: TRBV5-1
d_call: .
clone_size: .
cdr3_nt: TGCGCCAGCAGCCCCTCGACCTTGAACACTGAAGCTTTCTTT
cdr3_aa: CASSPSTLNTEAFF

j_call: TRBJ2-5
v_call: TRBV7-9
d_call: .
clone_size: .
cdr3_nt: TGTGCCAGCAGCGTAGCAACAGGAGGCGGAGAGACCCAGTACTTC
cdr3_aa: CASSVATGGGETQYF

j_call: TRBJ2-5
v_call: TRBV5-5
d_call: .
clone_size: .
cdr3_nt: TGTGCCAGCACTAGGGACGGAAGTCCGAGAGAGACCCAGTACTTC
cdr3_aa: CASTRDGSPRETQYF

j_call: TRBJ2-2
v_call: TRBV7-9
d_call: TRBD1
clone_size: .
cdr3_nt: TGTGCCAGCACTCGGGACAGGCAGAACACCGGGGAGCTGTTTTTT
cdr3_aa: CASTRDRQNTGELFF

j_call: TRBJ1-2
v_call: TRBV28
d_call: .
clone_size: .
cdr3_nt: TGTGCCAGCAGTTTAGTCGACGTATCTAAGGGCTACACCTTC
cdr3_aa: CASSLVDVSKGYTF

j_call: TRBJ1-1
v_call: TRBV29-1
d_call: .
clone_size: .
cdr3_nt: TGCAGCGTTGAAGACCAGACAGATAGGGCTTTCTTT
cdr3_aa: CSVEDQTDRAFF

j_call: TRBJ1-2
v_call: TRBV4-1
d_call: TRBD1
clone_size: once
cdr3_nt: TGCGCCAGCAGCCAAGAGGCACAGGGGAAAGGCTACACCTTC
cdr3_aa: CASSQEAQGKGYTF

j_call: TRBJ1-2
v_call: TRBV7-2
d_call: .
clone_size: .
cdr3_nt: TGTGCCAGCAGCTTAGATGAGGGATCCTATGGCTACACCTTC
cdr3_aa: CASSLDEGSYGYTF

j_call: TRBJ2-3
v_call: TRBV15
d_call: TRBD2
clone_size: .
cdr3_nt: TGTGCCACCTCCGGGACTAGCGGGAGGATGAGGCGAGATACGCAGTATTTT
cdr3_aa: CATSGTSGRMRRDTQYF

j_call: TRBJ2-7
v_call: TRBV5-1
d_call: .
clone_size: .
cdr3_nt: TGCGCCAGCAGCTCTTACGGGACGGGACTCTACGAGCAGTACTTC
cdr3_aa: CASSSYGTGLYEQYF

j_call: TRBJ2-7
v_call: TRBV7-8
d_call: TRBD2
clone_size: .
cdr3_nt: TGTGCCAGCAGCTTAAGGCGGGAGGCCTGGGGTGAGCAGTACTTC
cdr3_aa: CASSLRREAWGEQYF

j_call: TRBJ2-1
v_call: TRBV9
d_call: .
clone_size: .
cdr3_nt: TGTGCCAGCAGCGTGGGGCTGGACTCATTAAATGAGCAGTTCTTC
cdr3_aa: CASSVGLDSLNEQFF